This T cell receptor beta chain was captured in a study of blood T cell repertoires in COVID-19. Study-wide context: From the United States, Italy and Spain came samples of acute and convalescent COVID-19. Nucleic acid was either cDNA or gDNA, and it came from T cells, B-cell-depleted T cells, or PBMCs.

The CDR3 is made up of 13 amino acids. With 4 bases removed from V and 7 bases from J, the gap between germline ends came to 13 bases. The V gene's germline CDR1 is SGDLS and CDR2 YYNGEE. In the original workflow: From reference gene primer amplification, estimates of nucleated cell counts were derived. Libraries were prepared by immunoSEQ multiplex PCR; TCRdb keeps only in-frame clonotypes and omits some of them. For V, J and clone size, that table is used; D and trimming come from the DNA. The data contain some 180,000 clones, roughly 90% of them singletons. This chain links TRBV9 with TRBJ2-3, with D perhaps matching TRBD2 (5 bases). Sequencing was performed on peripheral blood. The clonotype originates from a man aged 35-49 years with acute or convalescent COVID-19. The chain's CDR3 is CASSTGLKYTQYF. The CDR3, as DNA: TGTGCCAGCAGCACCGGACTTAAGTATACGCAGTATTTT.